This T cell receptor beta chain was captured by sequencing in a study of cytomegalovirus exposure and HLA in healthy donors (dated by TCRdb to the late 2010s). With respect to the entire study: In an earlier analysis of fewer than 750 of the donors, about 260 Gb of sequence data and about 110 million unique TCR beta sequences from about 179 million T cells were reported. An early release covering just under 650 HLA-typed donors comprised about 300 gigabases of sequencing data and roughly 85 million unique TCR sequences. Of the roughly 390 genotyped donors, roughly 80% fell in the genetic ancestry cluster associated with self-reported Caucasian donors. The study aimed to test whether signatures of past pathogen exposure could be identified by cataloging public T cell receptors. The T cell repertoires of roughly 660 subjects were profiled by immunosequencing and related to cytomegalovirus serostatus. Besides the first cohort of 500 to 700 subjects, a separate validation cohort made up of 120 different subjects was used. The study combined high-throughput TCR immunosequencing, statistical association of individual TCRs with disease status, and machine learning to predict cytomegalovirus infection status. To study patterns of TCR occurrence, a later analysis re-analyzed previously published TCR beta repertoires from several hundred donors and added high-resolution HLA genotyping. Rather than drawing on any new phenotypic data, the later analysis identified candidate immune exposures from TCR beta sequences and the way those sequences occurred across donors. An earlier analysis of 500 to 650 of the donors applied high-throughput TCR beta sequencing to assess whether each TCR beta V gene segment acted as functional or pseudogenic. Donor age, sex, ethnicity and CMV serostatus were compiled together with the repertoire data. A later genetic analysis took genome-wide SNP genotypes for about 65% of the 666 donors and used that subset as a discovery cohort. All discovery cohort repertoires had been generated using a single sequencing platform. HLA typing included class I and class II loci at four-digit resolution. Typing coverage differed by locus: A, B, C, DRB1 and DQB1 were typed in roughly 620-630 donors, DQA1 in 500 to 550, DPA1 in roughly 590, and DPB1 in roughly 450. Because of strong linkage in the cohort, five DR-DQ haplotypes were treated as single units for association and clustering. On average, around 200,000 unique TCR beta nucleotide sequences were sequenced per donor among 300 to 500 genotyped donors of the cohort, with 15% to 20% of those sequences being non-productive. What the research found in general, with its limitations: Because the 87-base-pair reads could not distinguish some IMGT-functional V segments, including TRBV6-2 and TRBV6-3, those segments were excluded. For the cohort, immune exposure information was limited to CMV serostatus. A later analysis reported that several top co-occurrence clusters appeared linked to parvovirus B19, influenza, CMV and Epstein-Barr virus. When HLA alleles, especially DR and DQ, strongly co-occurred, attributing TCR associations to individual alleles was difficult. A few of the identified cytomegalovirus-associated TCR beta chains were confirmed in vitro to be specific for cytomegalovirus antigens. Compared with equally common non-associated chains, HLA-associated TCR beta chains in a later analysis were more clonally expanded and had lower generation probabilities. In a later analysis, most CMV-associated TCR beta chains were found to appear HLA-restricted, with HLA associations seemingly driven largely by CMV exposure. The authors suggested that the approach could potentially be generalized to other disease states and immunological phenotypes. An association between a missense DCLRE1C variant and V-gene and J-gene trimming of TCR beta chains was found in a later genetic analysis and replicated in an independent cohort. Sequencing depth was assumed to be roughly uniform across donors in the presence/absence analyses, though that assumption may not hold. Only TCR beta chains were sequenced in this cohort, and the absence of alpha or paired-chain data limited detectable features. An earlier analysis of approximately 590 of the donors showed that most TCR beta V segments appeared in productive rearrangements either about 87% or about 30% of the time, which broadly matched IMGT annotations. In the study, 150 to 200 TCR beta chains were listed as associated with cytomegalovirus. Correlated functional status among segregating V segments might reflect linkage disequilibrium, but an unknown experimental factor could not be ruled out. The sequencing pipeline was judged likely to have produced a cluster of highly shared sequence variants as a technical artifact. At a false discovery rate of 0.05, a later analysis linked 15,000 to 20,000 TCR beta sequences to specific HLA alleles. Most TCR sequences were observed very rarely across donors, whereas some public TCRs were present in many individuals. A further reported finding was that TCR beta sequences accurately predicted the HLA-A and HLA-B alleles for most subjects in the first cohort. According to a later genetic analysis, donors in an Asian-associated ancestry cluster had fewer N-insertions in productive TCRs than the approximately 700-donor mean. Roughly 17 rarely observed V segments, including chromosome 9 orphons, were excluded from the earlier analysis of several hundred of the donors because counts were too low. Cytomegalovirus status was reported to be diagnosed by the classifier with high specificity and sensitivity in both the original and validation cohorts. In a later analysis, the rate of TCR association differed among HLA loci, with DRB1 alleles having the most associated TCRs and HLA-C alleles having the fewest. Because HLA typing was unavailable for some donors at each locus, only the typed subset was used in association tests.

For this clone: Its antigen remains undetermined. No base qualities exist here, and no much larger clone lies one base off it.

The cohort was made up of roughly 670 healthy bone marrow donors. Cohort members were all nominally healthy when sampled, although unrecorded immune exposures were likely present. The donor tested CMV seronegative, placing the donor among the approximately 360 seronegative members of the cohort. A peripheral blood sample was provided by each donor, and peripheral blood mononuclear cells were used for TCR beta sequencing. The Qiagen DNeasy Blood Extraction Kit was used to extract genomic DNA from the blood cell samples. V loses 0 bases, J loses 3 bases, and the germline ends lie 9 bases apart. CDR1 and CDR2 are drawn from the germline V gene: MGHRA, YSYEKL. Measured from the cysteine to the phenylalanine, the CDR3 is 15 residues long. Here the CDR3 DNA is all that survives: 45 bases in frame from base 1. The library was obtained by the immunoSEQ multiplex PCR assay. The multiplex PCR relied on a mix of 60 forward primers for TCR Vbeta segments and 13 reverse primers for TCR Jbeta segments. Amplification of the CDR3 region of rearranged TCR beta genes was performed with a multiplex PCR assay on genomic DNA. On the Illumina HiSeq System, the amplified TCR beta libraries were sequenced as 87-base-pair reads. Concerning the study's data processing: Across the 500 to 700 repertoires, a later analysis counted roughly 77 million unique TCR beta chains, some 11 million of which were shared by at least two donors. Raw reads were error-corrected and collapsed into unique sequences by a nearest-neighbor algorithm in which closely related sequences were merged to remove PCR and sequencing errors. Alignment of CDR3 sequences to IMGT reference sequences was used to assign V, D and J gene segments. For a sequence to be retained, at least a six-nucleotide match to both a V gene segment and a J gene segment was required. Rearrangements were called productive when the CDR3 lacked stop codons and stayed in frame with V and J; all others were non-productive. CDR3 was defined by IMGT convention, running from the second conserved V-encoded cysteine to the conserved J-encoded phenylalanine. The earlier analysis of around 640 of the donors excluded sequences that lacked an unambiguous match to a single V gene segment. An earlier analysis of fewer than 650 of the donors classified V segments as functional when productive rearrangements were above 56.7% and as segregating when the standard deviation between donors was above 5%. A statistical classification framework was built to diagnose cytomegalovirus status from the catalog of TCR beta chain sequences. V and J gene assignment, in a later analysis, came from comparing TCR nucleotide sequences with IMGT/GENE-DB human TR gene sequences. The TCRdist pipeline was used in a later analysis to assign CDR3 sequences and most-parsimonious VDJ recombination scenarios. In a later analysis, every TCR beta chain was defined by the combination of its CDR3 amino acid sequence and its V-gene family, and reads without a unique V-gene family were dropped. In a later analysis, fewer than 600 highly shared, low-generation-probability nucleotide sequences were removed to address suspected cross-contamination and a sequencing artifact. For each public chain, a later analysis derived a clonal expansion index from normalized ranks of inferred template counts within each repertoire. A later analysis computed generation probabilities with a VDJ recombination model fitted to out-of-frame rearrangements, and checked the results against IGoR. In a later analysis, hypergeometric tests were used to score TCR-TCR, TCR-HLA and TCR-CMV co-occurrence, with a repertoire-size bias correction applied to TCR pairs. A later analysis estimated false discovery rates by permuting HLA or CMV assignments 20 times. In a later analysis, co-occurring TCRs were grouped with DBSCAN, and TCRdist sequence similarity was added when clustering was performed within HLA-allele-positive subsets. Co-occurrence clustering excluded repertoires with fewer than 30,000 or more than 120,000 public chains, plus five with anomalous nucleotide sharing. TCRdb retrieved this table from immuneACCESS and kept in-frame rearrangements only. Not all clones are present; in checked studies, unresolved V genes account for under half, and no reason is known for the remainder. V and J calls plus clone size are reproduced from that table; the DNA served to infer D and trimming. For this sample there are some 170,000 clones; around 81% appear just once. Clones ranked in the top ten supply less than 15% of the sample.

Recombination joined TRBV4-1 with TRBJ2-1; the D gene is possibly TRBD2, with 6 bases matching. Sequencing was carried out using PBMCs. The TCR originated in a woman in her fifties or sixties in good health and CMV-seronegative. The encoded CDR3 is CASSQETSRYNEQFF. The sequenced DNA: TGCGCCAGCAGCCAAGAAACTAGCCGCTACAATGAGCAGTTCTTC.